The 29 T cell receptor beta chains listed next were all sequenced from one sample in a study of breast tumors, draining lymph nodes, adjacent tissues. TCRdb passed the multiplex PCR reads through MiXCR, listing each CDR3 protein once. The table has tens of thousands of distinct CDR3 sequences, approximately 45% seen once. Sequenced input: breast tumor tissue. The receptors shown here come from a female donor with breast cancer. Some clones in this sample may be carry-over from other donors' samples.

Details on this clonotype: Mismatch with germline at one junction end may stem from a read error. The CDR3 sequence is CASSVGAVYQETPYF. As DNA, the CDR3 is TGTGCTAGCAGCGTAGGGGCAGTTTACCAAGAGACCCCGTACTTC. The rearrangement links TRBV9 to TRBJ2-5, with D tentatively TRBD1 (5 bases). Germline CDR1 and CDR2: SGDLS and YYNGEE. The CDR3 runs to 15 residues. The complete variable domain, with remaining parts taken from reference TRBV9 and TRBJ2-5, reads DSGVTQTPKHLITATGQRVTLRCSPRSGDLSVYWYQQSLDQGLQFLIQYYNGEERAKGNILERFSAQQFPDLHSELNLSSLELGDSALYFCASSVGAVYQETPYFGPGTRLLVL.

This sequence joins TRBV2 and TRBJ1-6; 10 nucleotides agree with TRBD1. Trimming cost V 6 bases and J 4 bases; bases outside gene matches: 3. CDR1 and CDR2 from the germline V gene are SNHLY and FYNNEI. The CDR3 has 15 amino acids. The CDR3 is CASSRDRGYNSPLHF. CDR3 in DNA: TGTGCCAGCAGCCGGGACAGGGGATATAATTCACCCCTCCACTTT.

Comments on this clonotype: This CDR3 is missing its conserved last phenylalanine or tryptophan, likely due to a read error. The CDR3 DNA reads as TGTGCCAGCAGCCAAGAGGGACTCCTGGGGTACAATGACCAGTTCCTC. This gives the protein CASSQEGLLGYNDQFL. V is TRBV9 and J is TRBJ2-1; D is possibly TRBD2 (6 bases). Germline lookup yields CDR1 SGDLS and CDR2 YYNGEE. The CDR3 has 16 residues.

This clonotype has only a few counts. The V call is TRBV6-1, the J call TRBJ2-1; TRBD1 matches 12 bases. The V gene's germline CDR1 is MNHNS and CDR2 SASEGT. J lost 5 bases, V lost 6 bases, and 5 bases had no gene match. The CDR3 has 15 amino acids. The CDR3 protein is CASSGRDRGHNEQFF. For the CDR3, the DNA is TGTGCCAGCAGCGGACGGGACAGGGGGCACAATGAGCAGTTCTTC.

The sample holds many counts of this clonotype. The chain is built from TRBV10-3 and TRBJ1-2; TRBD1 agrees at 9 bases. The CDR3 length is 15 residues. CDR1 ENHRY and CDR2 SYGVKD come from the germline V gene. With 0 bases clipped from V and 11 bases from J, the junction kept 10 bases outside the gene matches. CDR3 in amino acids: CAISESTGGSQGYTF. In nucleotides, the CDR3 is TGTGCCATCAGTGAGTCGACAGGGGGTAGCCAGGGATACACCTTC.

As to this clonotype: A read error may explain this, as a much larger clone is one base away. The CDR3 ends on some other residue instead of the conserved phenylalanine or tryptophan, so this is likely a read error. The chain links TRBV2 to TRBJ1-4; D unresolved. CDR1 is SNHLY and CDR2 is FYNNEI in the germline V gene. The length of the CDR3 is 13 residues. The CDR3 bases are TGTGTCAGCAGATCGGACCGCTATGAAAAACTGTTTCTT. Its translation: CVSRSDRYEKLFL.

This clonotype was counted only a few times. The chain has TRBV4-3 and TRBJ1-2, with D possibly TRBD1 on 5 matching bases. Germline V CDR1 and CDR2: LGHNA, YSLEER. This CDR3 region has 14 residues. Between the trimmed V and J ends, which lost 4 bases and 2 bases, there was a span of 11 bases. The CDR3 is CASSRGHGNYGYTF. Written as DNA, the CDR3 is TGCGCCAGCAGCCGAGGACACGGAAACTATGGCTACACCTTC.

This clonotype was counted ten times or more. The rearrangement uses TRBV7-2 and TRBJ2-5; D not resolved. The CDR3 totals 15 residues. In germline, CDR1 is SGHTA, CDR2 FQGNSA. The V end lost 1 base, the J end lost 7 bases, and 16 bases lay between the germline ends. CDR3: CASSLESSRLGTQYF. The CDR3 nucleotides are TGTGCCAGCAGCTTAGAATCGTCCAGGCTGGGGACCCAGTACTTC.

As regards this clonotype: A read error may explain this, as a much larger clone is one base away. The chain couples TRBV28 to TRBJ1-4, with 8 bases that match TRBD1. CDR3 length equals 15 residues. Per the germline V gene, CDR1 is MDHEN and CDR2 is SYDVKM. Unmatched junction bases numbered 10, after V lost 6 bases and J lost 7 bases. Here the CDR3 reads CASSRRTGSSEKLFF. The CDR3 nucleotides are TGTGCCAGCAGCCGACGGACAGGGAGTAGTGAAAAACTGTTTTTT.

The chain links TRBV4-1 to TRBJ1-2; 7 bases agree with TRBD1. The V segment lost 0 bases and the J segment 1 base; nucleotides outside the gene matches: 8. CDR1 is MGHRA and CDR2 is YSYEKL in the germline V gene. The CDR3 sequence is 17 residues long. The CDR3 here is CASSQERTGLLNYGYTF. For the CDR3, the DNA is TGCGCCAGCAGCCAAGAGAGGACAGGATTACTTAACTATGGCTACACCTTC.

V is TRBV29-1 and J is TRBJ1-2; a possible D gene is TRBD1 (5 bases). CDR3 length: 12 residues. Trimming removed 4 bases at V and 8 bases at J, with 14 bases between. CDR1 and CDR2 (germline): SQVTM, ANQGSEA. The CDR3 nucleotides are TGCAGCGTTGTTCCGACAGAGGAGGGCTACACCTTC. This codes for CSVVPTEEGYTF.

The chain employs TRBV12-3 or TRBV12-4 and TRBJ2-7, with TRBD2 matching over 9 bases. Germline trimming cut 6 bases from V and 2 bases from J; bases unmatched to any gene: 11. This CDR3 contains 16 residues. CDR3 DNA: TGTGCCAGCAGCCACCCCTCGGCTAGCGGGGCCTACGAGCAGTACTTC. Its protein product is CASSHPSASGAYEQYF.

This clonotype has a count of ten or more. This chain connects TRBV20-1 to TRBJ2-7; 14 bases are a match to TRBD2. Trimming cost V 4 bases and J 5 bases; bases outside gene matches: 7. The CDR3 covers 15 residues. Germline values: CDR1 DFQATT, CDR2 SNEGSKA (reference sequence). CDR3 protein: CSAIGTSGSLNEQYF. CDR3 nucleotides: TGCAGTGCTATAGGGACTAGCGGGAGTCTCAACGAGCAGTACTTC.

Details on this clonotype: This may stem from a read error, because a much larger clone lies one nucleotide away. This chain uses TRBV6-2 or TRBV6-3 with TRBJ1-2; D might be TRBD1 (6 bases). CDR1 and CDR2 from the germline V gene are MNHEY and SVGEGT. The CDR3 totals 13 residues. V lost 6 bases to trimming and J lost 8 bases, with 16 bases between them. This CDR3 reads CASRPGQSEGYTF. CDR3 bases: TGTGCCAGCAGACCAGGACAGTCGGAGGGCTACACCTTC.

The chain has TRBV20-1 and TRBJ1-6, with 9 bases lining up with TRBD1. CDR1 is DFQATT, CDR2 SNEGSKA, per germline (reference sequence). The CDR3 sequence is 14 residues long. V lost 0 bases to trimming and J lost 9 bases; unmatched junction nucleotides: 3. The CDR3 sequence is CSAREGQGFSPLHF. Here the CDR3 DNA reads TGCAGTGCTAGAGAGGGACAGGGTTTTTCACCCCTCCACTTT.

This clonotype was seen repeatedly, ten times or more. The genes are TRBV12-3 or TRBV12-4 and TRBJ2-7; 7 bases map to TRBD2. The CDR3 is made up of 14 amino acids. J gave up 0 bases and V 3 bases, and 2 bases lay outside the gene matches. The CDR3 bases are TGTGCCAGCAGTTTGGGCGGGAGCTCCTACGAGCAGTACTTC. This encodes CASSLGGSSYEQYF.

Concerning this clonotype: A read error may explain this, as a much larger clone is one base away. V usage is TRBV3-1 and J usage is TRBJ2-2; unclear D gene. V lost 2 bases and J 2 bases, leaving 6 bases between the germline ends. Germline V gene lookup returns CDR1 LGHDT and CDR2 YNNKEL (reference sequence). This CDR3 region has 14 residues. The chain's CDR3 is CASSQWSNTGELFF. CDR3 bases: TGTGCCAGCAGCCAATGGAGTAACACCGGGGAGCTGTTTTTT.

The chain joins TRBV7-2 to TRBJ1-6, with 11 nucleotides matching TRBD1. With 5 bases clipped from V and 11 bases from J, the junction kept 8 bases outside the gene matches. The CDR3 covers 15 residues. CDR1 and CDR2 from the germline V gene are SGHTA and FQGNSA. The CDR3 spells CASSAGGTGGTPLHF. CDR3 coding DNA: TGTGCCAGCAGCGCAGGCGGGACAGGGGGAACACCCCTCCACTTT. Combining the CDR3 with reference TRBV7-2 and TRBJ1-6 gives the whole variable domain GAGVSQSPSNKVTEKGKDVELRCDPISGHTALYWYRQSLGQGLEFLIYFQGNSAPDKSGLPSDRFSAERTGGSVSTLTIQRTQQEDSAVYLCASSAGGTGGTPLHFGNGTRLTVT.

There are many counts of this clonotype. The gene calls are TRBV11-2 and TRBJ1-2, with 9 bases lining up with TRBD1. The CDR3 runs to 13 residues. V shed 5 bases and J 7 bases; nucleotides not matched to a gene: 5. Germline V gene data show CDR1 as SGHAT and CDR2 as FQNNGV. The CDR3 DNA reads TGTGCCAGCAGCGAGACAGGGGGGGGTGGCTACACCTTC. Its translation is CASSETGGGGYTF.

The gene calls are TRBV7-2 and TRBJ2-3, with D perhaps TRBD2 (6 bases). Germline loops: CDR1 SGHTA, CDR2 FQGNSA. Trimming took off 1 base at V and 0 bases at J, with 8 bases between the two ends. The CDR3 is made up of 15 amino acids. In DNA, the CDR3 is TGTGCCAGCAGCTTAGAGGGGACTAGCACAGATACGCAGTATTTT. Translating it yields CASSLEGTSTDTQYF.

There are many counts of this clonotype. This chain joins TRBV16 and TRBJ2-1; no clear D. Germline CDR1 and CDR2: KGHSY and FQNENV. There are 11 residues in the CDR3. V lost 4 bases, J lost 7 bases, and 5 bases lay in between. The CDR3, as DNA: TGTGCCAGCAGCCCTAATAATGAGCAGTTCTTC. Protein: CASSPNNEQFF.

This clonotype came up many times. The J gene is TRBJ2-7, the V gene TRBV6-1; TRBD2 matches 11 bases. This CDR3 has 16 amino acids. V gave up 5 bases and J gave up 1 base; unmatched junction bases: 7. Germline values: CDR1 MNHNS, CDR2 SASEGT. This CDR3 reads CASSPGLAARSYEQYF. In nucleotides, the CDR3 is TGTGCCAGCAGTCCGGGACTAGCGGCCCGTTCCTACGAGCAGTACTTC.

This sequence joins TRBV20-1 and TRBJ2-3; 9 nucleotides agree with TRBD2. The junction had 7 bases not matched to a gene; V was cut back by 6 bases and J by 3 bases. Germline CDR1 DFQATT, CDR2 SNEGSKA (reference sequence). The length of the CDR3 is 14 residues. The CDR3 DNA sequence: TGCAGTGCCACGACTAGCGGTTTAACAGATACGCAGTATTTT. Its translation: CSATTSGLTDTQYF.

To note about this clonotype: Germline is not matched at one junction end, which may reflect a read error. The chain is built from TRBV7-9 and TRBJ2-7; possible D gene TRBD2, 5 bases. The germline V gene has CDR1 SEHNR and CDR2 FQNEAQ (reference sequence). CDR3 length: 15 amino acids. CDR3 DNA: TGTGCCAGCAGCCTACAGACGGACGGAGACTACGTGCAGTACTTC. It yields the protein CASSLQTDGDYVQYF.

This clonotype is categorized as medium-sized. This rearrangement joins TRBV9 to TRBJ2-5; tentatively, D is TRBD1 or TRBD2 (5 bases each). The germline gives CDR1 SGDLS, CDR2 YYNGEE. The CDR3 totals 15 residues. V lost 0 bases, J lost 2 bases, and 11 bases lay in between. CDR3: CASSVGQGRQETQYF. The DNA for the CDR3 is TGTGCCAGCAGCGTAGGCCAGGGACGTCAAGAGACCCAGTACTTC.

This chain links TRBV5-8 with TRBJ1-5; D not certain. Germline CDR1 is SGHTS and CDR2 is YDEGEE. The CDR3 runs 17 residues. The ends were cut back, 2 bases at V and 7 bases at J, with 22 bases in the middle. CDR3 in amino acids: CASSFTSGMRGEQPQHF. In DNA, the CDR3 is TGTGCCAGCAGCTTTACTAGCGGGATGAGAGGCGAGCAGCCCCAGCATTTT. The whole variable domain, filled in from reference TRBV5-8 and TRBJ1-5, reads EAGVTQSPTHLIKTRGQQATLRCSPISGHTSVYWYQQALGLGLQFLLWYDEGEERNRGNFPPRFSGRQFPNYSSELNVNALELEDSALYLCASSFTSGMRGEQPQHFGDGTRLSIL.

This clonotype showed up many times. This chain links TRBV2 with TRBJ1-2, with D possibly TRBD1 on 6 matching bases. Germline V gives CDR1 SNHLY, CDR2 FYNNEI. V was shortened by 0 bases and J by 6 bases, with 14 bases between the two germline ends. This CDR3 comprises 15 residues. CDR3 in DNA: TGTGCCAGCAGTGAAGCACGAGGGGGAGAGGATGGCTACACCTTC. Its translation: CASSEARGGEDGYTF.

This rearrangement joins TRBV7-9 to TRBJ2-5; tentatively, D is TRBD1 (7 bases). V lost 3 bases and J lost 3, with 14 bases in between. The CDR3 covers 15 residues. Germline CDR1 is SEHNR and CDR2 is FQNEAQ (reference sequence). CDR3 residues: CASSFRRDSEETQYF. Written as DNA, the CDR3 is TGTGCCAGCAGCTTTCGGAGGGACAGTGAAGAGACCCAGTACTTC.

The sample holds one count of this clonotype. The CDR3 does not close with the conserved phenylalanine or tryptophan, likely indicating a read error. The CDR3 nucleotides are TGTGCCGGCAGCGAGGGACTAGCCTACAATGAGCAGTTCCTC. Protein sequence: CAGSEGLAYNEQFL. The gene calls are TRBV7-3 and TRBJ2-1; 8 bases map to TRBD2. The CDR3 has 14 amino acids. The germline gives CDR1 SGHTA, CDR2 FQGTGA.